This paragraph reports one TCR beta chain. Its matching antigen is unknown. The CDR3 loop spans 15 amino acids. Germline CDR1 and CDR2: PRHDT and FYEKMQ (reference sequence). V was clipped by 0 bases and J by 2 bases, with 10 bases between them. TCRdb's copy holds only in-frame clones and misses some; the assay was immunoSEQ multiplex PCR. This repertoire shows some 160,000 clones, roughly nine tenths found once; its top ten account for approximately 0.7%. This sample was included in a study of cytomegalovirus exposure and HLA in healthy donors. Study-level points and caveats: Investigators reported 150 to 200 TCR beta chains as tied to cytomegalovirus.

This rearrangement joins TRBV13 to TRBJ2-5; possibly TRBD1 for D (7 bases). Specimen: PBMCs. The sequence derives from a man between 18 and 35 years old in good health and CMV-seronegative. The CDR3 loop is CASSLGRGRQETQYF. CDR3 in DNA: TGTGCCAGCAGCTTAGGCAGGGGGAGGCAAGAGACCCAGTACTTC.